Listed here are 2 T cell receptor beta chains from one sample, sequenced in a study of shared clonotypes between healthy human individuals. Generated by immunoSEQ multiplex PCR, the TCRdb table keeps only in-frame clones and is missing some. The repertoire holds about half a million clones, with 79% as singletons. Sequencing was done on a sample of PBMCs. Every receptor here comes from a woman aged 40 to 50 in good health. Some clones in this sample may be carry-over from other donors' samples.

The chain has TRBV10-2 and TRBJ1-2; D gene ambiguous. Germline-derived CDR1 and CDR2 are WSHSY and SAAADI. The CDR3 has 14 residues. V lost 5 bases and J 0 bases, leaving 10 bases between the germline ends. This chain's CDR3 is CASSPHPTNYGYTF. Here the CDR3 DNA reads TGCGCCAGCAGTCCCCACCCTACTAACTATGGCTACACCTTC.

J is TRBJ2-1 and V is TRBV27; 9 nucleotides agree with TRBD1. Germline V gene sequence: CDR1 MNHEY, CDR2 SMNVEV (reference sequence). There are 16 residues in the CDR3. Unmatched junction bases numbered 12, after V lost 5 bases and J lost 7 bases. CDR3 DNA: TGTGCCAGCAGTGTAGACGGGACAGGGACTGTGAATGAGCAGTTCTTC. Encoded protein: CASSVDGTGTVNEQFF.